The rows below give T cell receptor beta chains drawn from one sample of a study of blood T cell repertoires in COVID-19. The table came from immunoSEQ multiplex PCR; TCRdb's copy has only in-frame clones and leaves some out. The sample holds roughly 70,000 clones, about 90% seen once. The sequencing sample was made of peripheral blood. The receptors come from a man in his 60s with acute or convalescent COVID-19. Both conserved end residues are part of each CDR3. Fields, in order: CDR3 protein, CDR3 DNA, V gene, J gene, D gene, clone size. D genes are given only for firm matches. Part of the rows lack a size; the others show once, few, many or a class for expanded clones.

CDR3 protein: CASSFWPGELFF; CDR3 DNA: TGTGCCAGCAGCTTCTGGCCCGGGGAGCTGTTTTTT; V gene: TRBV5-4; J gene: TRBJ2-2; D gene: NA; clone size: NA
CDR3 protein: CASSRAAENYGYTF; CDR3 DNA: TGTGCCAGCAGTAGGGCAGCGGAGAACTATGGCTACACCTTC; V gene: TRBV6-5; J gene: TRBJ1-2; D gene: NA; clone size: NA
CDR3 protein: CASSAVRGNEQFF; CDR3 DNA: TGTGCCAGCAGCGCCGTTCGGGGCAATGAGCAGTTCTTC; V gene: TRBV7-8; J gene: TRBJ2-1; D gene: NA; clone size: once
CDR3 protein: CASSIGGTDYEQYF; CDR3 DNA: TGTGCCAGTAGTATAGGCGGGACAGACTACGAGCAGTACTTC; V gene: TRBV19; J gene: TRBJ2-7; D gene: NA; clone size: NA
CDR3 protein: CASSPLRVADTQYF; CDR3 DNA: TGTGCCAGCTCACCACTTCGAGTAGCAGATACGCAGTATTTT; V gene: TRBV18; J gene: TRBJ2-3; D gene: NA; clone size: NA
CDR3 protein: CASSHQGGPYNEQFF; CDR3 DNA: TGTGCCAGCTCTCATCAGGGGGGACCCTACAATGAGCAGTTCTTC; V gene: TRBV3-1/TRBV3-2; J gene: TRBJ2-1; D gene: NA; clone size: once
CDR3 protein: CASSLAGRGPDTQYF; CDR3 DNA: TGTGCCAGCAGCTTAGCGGGCAGGGGCCCAGATACGCAGTATTTT; V gene: TRBV11-3; J gene: TRBJ2-3; D gene: NA; clone size: NA
CDR3 protein: CASSRTSGGTYEQYF; CDR3 DNA: TGTGCCAGTAGTAGAACTAGCGGGGGGACCTACGAGCAGTACTTC; V gene: TRBV19; J gene: TRBJ2-7; D gene: TRBD2; clone size: NA
CDR3 protein: CASSRGQGRAFF; CDR3 DNA: TGCGCCAGCAGCCGAGGACAGGGTAGAGCTTTCTTT; V gene: TRBV10-1; J gene: TRBJ1-1; D gene: TRBD1; clone size: NA
CDR3 protein: CASSREAHTEAFF; CDR3 DNA: TGTGCTAGCAGCAGAGAAGCACACACTGAAGCTTTCTTT; V gene: TRBV7-7; J gene: TRBJ1-1; D gene: NA; clone size: NA
CDR3 protein: CSVLARGEIGNTIYF; CDR3 DNA: TGCAGCGTCCTTGCTCGGGGGGAGATTGGAAACACCATATATTTT; V gene: TRBV29-1; J gene: TRBJ1-3; D gene: NA; clone size: NA
CDR3 protein: CASSIDLPGGGYTF; CDR3 DNA: TGTGCCAGTAGTATAGATCTCCCAGGAGGTGGCTACACCTTC; V gene: TRBV19; J gene: TRBJ1-2; D gene: NA; clone size: NA
CDR3 protein: CASSPAEGAGYTF; CDR3 DNA: TGTGCCAGCAGCCCAGCGGAGGGGGCCGGCTACACCTTC; V gene: TRBV7-9; J gene: TRBJ1-2; D gene: TRBD1; clone size: few